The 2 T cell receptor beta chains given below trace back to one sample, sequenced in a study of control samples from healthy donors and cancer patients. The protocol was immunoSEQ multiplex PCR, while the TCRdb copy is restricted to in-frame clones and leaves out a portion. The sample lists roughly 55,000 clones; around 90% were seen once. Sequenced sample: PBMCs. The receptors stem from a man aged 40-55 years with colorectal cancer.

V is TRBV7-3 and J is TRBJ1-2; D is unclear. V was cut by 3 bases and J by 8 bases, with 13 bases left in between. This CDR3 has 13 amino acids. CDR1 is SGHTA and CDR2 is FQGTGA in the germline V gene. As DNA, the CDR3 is TGTGCCAGCAGCTTCGGGCCGTCGAGCGGCTACACCTTC. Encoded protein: CASSFGPSSGYTF.

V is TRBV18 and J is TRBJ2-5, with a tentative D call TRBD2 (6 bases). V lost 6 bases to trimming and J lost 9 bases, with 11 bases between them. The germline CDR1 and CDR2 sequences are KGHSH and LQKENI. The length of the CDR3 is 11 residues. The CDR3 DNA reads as TGTGCCAGCTCGCCGGGGGTGGCCCAGTACTTC. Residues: CASSPGVAQYF.